This T cell receptor beta chain was observed in a study of T cells in Graves' hyperthyroidism and ophthalmopathy. On the study more broadly: Peripheral blood was obtained at initial diagnosis, preceding any treatment.

This CDR3 comprises 14 residues. Trimming took off 3 bases at V and 0 bases at J, with 10 bases between the two ends. Germline CDR1 reads DFQATT; CDR2 reads SNEGSKA (reference sequence). Graves' hyperthyroidism qualified as stable when ophthalmopathy did not progress within 18 months. The study enrolled patients aged 18 to 65 with newly diagnosed hyperthyroidism of under 2 months' duration. Uncontrolled infection, other autoimmune disease, pregnancy or lactation barred patients from enrollment. This clonotype was detected ten times or more. RNA transcripts yielded amplified TCR beta CDR3 regions. HTBI primers drove first-round RT-PCR of the TCR CDR3. One entry per CDR3 protein, called by TCRdb with MiXCR from the multiplex PCR reads. The table shows some 620,000 distinct CDR3 sequences, with roughly 16% occurring only once.

Material: blood. J is TRBJ2-3 and V is TRBV20-1; D is ambiguous. This clonotype originated in a woman aged 25 to 39 with Graves' hyperthyroidism. CDR3 in amino acids: CSASHKSSTDTQYF. In DNA form, the CDR3 reads TGCAGTGCTAGTCACAAGTCTAGCACAGATACGCAGTATTTT.